This T cell receptor (beta chain) was identified in a study of T cells in Graves' hyperthyroidism and ophthalmopathy. Whole-study results and caveats: The majority of expanded thyroid clonotypes above 0.001 also appeared in blood.

TCR beta CDR3 sequences were amplified from RNA transcripts. Primed by the HTBI set, a first-round RT-PCR was run on the TCR CDR3. Via MiXCR, TCRdb re-called the multiplex PCR reads, giving one row per CDR3 protein. The sample contains fewer than 450,000 distinct CDR3 sequences, about 16% of which appear only once. The CDR3 is 17 residues long. Deletions cut 5 bases from V and 1 base from J, with 22 bases between. CDR1 is DFQATT and CDR2 is SNEGSKA in the germline V gene (reference sequence). A remark on this clonotype: Its specificity is unknown.

The chain employs TRBV20-1 and TRBJ2-3, with D possibly TRBD2 on 5 matching bases. This clonotype was sampled from a woman between 55 and 75 years old with Graves' ophthalmopathy. The sample comprised blood. The CDR3 region is CSALVGRQRLRTDTQYF. In DNA form, the CDR3 reads TGCAGTGCTCTCGTTGGGCGTCAGCGGTTACGCACAGATACGCAGTATTTT.